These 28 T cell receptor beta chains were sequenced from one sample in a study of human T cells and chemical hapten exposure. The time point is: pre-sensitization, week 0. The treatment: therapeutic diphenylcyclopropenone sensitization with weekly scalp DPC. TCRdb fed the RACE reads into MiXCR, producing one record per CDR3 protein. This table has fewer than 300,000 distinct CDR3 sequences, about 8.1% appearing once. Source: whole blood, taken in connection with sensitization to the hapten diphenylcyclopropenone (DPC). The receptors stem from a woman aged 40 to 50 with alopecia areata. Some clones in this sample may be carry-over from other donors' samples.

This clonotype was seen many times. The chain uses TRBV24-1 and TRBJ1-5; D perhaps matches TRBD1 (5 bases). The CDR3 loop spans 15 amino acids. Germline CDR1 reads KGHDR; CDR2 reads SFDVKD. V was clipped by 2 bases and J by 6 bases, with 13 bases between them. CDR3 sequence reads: CATSDSSGFGQPQHF. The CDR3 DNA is TGTGCCACCAGTGATTCCTCAGGGTTCGGTCAGCCCCAGCATTTT.

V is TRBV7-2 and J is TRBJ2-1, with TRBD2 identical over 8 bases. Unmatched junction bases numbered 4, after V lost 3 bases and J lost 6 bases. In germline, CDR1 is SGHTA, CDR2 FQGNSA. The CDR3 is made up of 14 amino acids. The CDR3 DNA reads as TGTGCCAGCAGCTTCCGACTAGCGAGCAATGAGCAGTTCTTC. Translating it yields CASSFRLASNEQFF.

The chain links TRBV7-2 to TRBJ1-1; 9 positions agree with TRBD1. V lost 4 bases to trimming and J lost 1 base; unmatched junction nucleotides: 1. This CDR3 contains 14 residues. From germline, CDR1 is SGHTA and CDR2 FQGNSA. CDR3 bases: TGTGCCAGCAGCTGGACAGGGGCGAACACTGAAGCTTTCTTT. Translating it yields CASSWTGANTEAFF.

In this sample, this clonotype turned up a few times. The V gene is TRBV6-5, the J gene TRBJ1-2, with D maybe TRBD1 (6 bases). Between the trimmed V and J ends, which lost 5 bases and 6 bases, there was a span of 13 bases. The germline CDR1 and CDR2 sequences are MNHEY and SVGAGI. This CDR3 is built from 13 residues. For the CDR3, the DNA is TGTGCCAGCAGTCGGTTCCGGGACAATGGCTACACCTTC. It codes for CASSRFRDNGYTF.

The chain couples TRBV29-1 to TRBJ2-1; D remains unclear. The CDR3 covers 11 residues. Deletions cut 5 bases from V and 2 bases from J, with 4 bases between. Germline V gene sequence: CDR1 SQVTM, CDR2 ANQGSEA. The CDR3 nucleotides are TGCAGCGTTCCCGCCTACAATGAGCAGTTCTTC. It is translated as CSVPAYNEQFF.

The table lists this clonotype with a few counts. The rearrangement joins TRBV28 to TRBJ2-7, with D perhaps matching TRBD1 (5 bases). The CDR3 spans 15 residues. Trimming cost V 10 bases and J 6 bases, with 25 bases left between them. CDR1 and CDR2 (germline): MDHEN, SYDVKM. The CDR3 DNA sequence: TGTGCCACATACTTTACCGGAAGGGGCTCTGGCGAGCAGTACTTC. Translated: CATYFTGRGSGEQYF.

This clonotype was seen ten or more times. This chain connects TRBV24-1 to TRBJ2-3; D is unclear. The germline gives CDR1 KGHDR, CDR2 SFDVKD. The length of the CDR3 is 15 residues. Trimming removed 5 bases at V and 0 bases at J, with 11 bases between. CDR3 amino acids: CATSGRQISTDTQYF. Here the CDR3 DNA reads TGTGCCACCAGTGGACGGCAGATTAGCACAGATACGCAGTATTTT.

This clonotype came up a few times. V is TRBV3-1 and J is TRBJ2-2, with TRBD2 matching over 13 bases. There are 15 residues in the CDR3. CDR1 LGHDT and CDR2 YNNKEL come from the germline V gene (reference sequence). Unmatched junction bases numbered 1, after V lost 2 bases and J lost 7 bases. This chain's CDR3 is CASSQTSGRVGELFF. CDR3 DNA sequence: TGTGCCAGCAGCCAAACTAGCGGGAGGGTCGGGGAGCTGTTTTTT.

The chain's CDR3 is CSAREPGQGGGYTF. CDR3 coding DNA: TGCAGTGCTAGGGAGCCGGGACAGGGAGGTGGCTACACCTTC. The chain uses TRBV20-1 and TRBJ1-2, with 9 bases matching TRBD1. Looked up from germline, CDR1 is DFQATT and CDR2 is SNEGSKA (reference sequence). V was clipped by 3 bases and J by 7 bases; unmatched bases: 9. The CDR3 length is 14 residues.

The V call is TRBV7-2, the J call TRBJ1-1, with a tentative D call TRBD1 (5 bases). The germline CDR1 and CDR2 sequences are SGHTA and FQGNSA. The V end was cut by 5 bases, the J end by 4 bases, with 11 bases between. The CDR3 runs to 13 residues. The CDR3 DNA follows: TGTGCCAGCAGCGCCGGACACGGCACTGAAGCTTTCTTT. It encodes CASSAGHGTEAFF.

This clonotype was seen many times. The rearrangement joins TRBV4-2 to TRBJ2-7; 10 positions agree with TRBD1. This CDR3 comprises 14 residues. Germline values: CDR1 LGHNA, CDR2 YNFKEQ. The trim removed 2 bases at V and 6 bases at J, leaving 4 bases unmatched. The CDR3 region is CASSQLTGGGEQYF. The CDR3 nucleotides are TGTGCCAGCAGCCAACTGACAGGGGGCGGCGAGCAGTACTTC.

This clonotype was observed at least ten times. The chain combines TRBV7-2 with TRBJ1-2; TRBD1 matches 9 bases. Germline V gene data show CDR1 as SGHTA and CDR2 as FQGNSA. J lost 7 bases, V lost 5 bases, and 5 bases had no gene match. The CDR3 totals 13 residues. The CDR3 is CASSRDRESGYTF. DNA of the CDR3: TGTGCCAGCAGCCGGGACAGGGAGTCTGGCTACACCTTC. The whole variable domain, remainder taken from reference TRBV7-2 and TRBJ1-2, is GAGVSQSPSNKVTEKGKDVELRCDPISGHTALYWYRQSLGQGLEFLIYFQGNSAPDKSGLPSDRFSAERTGGSVSTLTIQRTQQEDSAVYLCASSRDRESGYTFGSGTRLTVV.

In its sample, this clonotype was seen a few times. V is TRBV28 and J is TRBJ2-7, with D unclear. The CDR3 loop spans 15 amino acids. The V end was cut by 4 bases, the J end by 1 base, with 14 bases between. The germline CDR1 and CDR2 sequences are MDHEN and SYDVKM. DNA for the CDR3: TGTGCCAGCAGTTCCTCCGGCCTCGGGTCCTACGAGCAGTACTTC. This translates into CASSSSGLGSYEQYF.

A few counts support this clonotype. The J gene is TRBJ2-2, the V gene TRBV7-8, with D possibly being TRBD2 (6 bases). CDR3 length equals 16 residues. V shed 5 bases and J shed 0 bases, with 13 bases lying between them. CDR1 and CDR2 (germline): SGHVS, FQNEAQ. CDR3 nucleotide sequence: TGTGCCAGCAGCCCCCGGACTATCGCGAACACCGGGGAGCTGTTTTTT. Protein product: CASSPRTIANTGELFF. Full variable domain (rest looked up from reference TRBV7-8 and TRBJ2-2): GAGVSQSPRYKVAKRGQDVALRCDPISGHVSLFWYQQALGQGPEFLTYFQNEAQLDKSGLPSDRFFAERPEGSVSTLKIQRTQQEDSAVYLCASSPRTIANTGELFFGEGSRLTVL.

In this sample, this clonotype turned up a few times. CDR3 protein: CASSPGLSGRTDTQYF. CDR3 sequence (DNA): TGTGCCAGCAGCCCCGGACTGAGCGGGAGGACAGATACGCAGTATTTT. The V gene is TRBV7-9, the J gene TRBJ2-3, with 9 bases matching TRBD2. Germline V gene lookup returns CDR1 SEHNR and CDR2 FQNEAQ (reference sequence). Unmatched junction bases numbered 9, after V lost 5 bases and J lost 3 bases. This CDR3 is built from 16 residues.

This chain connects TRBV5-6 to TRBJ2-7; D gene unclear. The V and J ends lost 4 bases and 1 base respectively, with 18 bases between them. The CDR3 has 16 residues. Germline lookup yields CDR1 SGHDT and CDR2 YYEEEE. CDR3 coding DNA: TGTGCCAGCAGCCCACCCCCCCCGGCCCTTTCCTACGAGCAGTACTTC. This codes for CASSPPPPALSYEQYF.

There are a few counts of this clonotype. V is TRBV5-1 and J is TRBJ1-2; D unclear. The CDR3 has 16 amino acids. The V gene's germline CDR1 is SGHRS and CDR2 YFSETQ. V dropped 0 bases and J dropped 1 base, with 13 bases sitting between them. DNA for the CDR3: TGCGCCAGCAGCTTGGACTTATCCAACTATAACTATGGCTACACCTTC. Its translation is CASSLDLSNYNYGYTF.

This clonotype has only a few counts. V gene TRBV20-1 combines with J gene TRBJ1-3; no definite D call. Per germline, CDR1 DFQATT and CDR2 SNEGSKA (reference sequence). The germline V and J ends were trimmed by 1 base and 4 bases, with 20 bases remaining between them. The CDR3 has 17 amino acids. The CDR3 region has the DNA TGCAGTGCTAGAGTATTAATATCATGGATCCGGGGAAACACCATATATTTT. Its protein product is CSARVLISWIRGNTIYF.

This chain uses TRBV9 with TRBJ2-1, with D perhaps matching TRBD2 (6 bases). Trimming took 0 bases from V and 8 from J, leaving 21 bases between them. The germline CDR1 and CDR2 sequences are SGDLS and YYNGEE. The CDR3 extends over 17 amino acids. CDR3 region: CASSVATSTGSNDEQFF. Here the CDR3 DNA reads TGTGCCAGCAGCGTAGCGACTAGTACGGGATCGAACGATGAGCAGTTCTTC. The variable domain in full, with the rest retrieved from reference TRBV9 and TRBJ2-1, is DSGVTQTPKHLITATGQRVTLRCSPRSGDLSVYWYQQSLDQGLQFLIQYYNGEERAKGNILERFSAQQFPDLHSELNLSSLELGDSALYFCASSVATSTGSNDEQFFGPGTRLTVL.

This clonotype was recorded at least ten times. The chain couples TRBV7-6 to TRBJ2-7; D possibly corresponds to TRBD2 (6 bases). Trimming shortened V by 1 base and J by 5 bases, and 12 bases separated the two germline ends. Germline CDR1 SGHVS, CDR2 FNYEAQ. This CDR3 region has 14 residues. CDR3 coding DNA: TGTGCCAGCAGCTTAGGGAGGGCCAGGGACGAGCAGTACTTC. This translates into CASSLGRARDEQYF.

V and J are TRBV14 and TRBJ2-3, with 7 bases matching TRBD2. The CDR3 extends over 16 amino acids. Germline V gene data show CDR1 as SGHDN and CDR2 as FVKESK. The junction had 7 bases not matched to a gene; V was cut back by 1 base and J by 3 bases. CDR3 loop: CASSQVAGERTDTQYF. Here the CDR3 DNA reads TGTGCCAGCAGCCAAGTTGCGGGAGAAAGGACAGATACGCAGTATTTT. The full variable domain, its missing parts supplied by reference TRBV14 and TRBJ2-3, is EAGVTQFPSHSVIEKGQTVTLRCDPISGHDNLYWYRRVMGKEIKFLLHFVKESKQDESGMPNNRFLAERTGGTYSTLKVQPAELEDSGVYFCASSQVAGERTDTQYFGPGTRLTVL.

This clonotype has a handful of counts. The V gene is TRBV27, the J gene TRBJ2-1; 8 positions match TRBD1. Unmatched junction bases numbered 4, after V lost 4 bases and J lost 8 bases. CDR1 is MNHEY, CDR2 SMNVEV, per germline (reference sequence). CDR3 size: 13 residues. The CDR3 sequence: CASSWTGMDEQFF. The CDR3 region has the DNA TGTGCCAGCAGTTGGACAGGGATGGATGAGCAGTTCTTC.

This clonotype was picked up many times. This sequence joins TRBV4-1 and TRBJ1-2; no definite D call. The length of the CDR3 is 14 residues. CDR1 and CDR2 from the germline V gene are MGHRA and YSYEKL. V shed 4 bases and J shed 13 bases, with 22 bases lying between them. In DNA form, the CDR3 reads TGCGCCAGCAGCCGACAACAAGTTAGTGAGGGTCTCACCTTC. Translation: CASSRQQVSEGLTF.

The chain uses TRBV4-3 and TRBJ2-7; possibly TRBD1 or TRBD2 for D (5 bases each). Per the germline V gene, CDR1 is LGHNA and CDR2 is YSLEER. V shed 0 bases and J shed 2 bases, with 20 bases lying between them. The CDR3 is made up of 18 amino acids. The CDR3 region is CASSQDLANGARTYEQYF. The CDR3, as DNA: TGCGCCAGCAGCCAAGATCTCGCCAACGGGGCCCGGACCTACGAGCAGTACTTC.

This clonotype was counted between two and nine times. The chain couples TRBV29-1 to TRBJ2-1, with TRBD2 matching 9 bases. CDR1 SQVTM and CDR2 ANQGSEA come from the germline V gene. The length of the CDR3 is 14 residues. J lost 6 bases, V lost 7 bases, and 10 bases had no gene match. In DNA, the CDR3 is TGCAGCGCTCACGGGGCGGGAGGGGTCAATGAGCAGTTCTTC. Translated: CSAHGAGGVNEQFF.

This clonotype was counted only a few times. CDR3 bases: TGTGCCAGCAGACTCGTCTCCGGGACAGCTAACTATGGCTACACCTTC. It is translated as CASRLVSGTANYGYTF. The V gene is TRBV7-9, the J gene TRBJ1-2, with TRBD1 identical over 7 bases. J was trimmed by 0 bases and V by 6 bases; bases with no gene match: 10. Germline loops: CDR1 SEHNR, CDR2 FQNEAQ (reference sequence). The CDR3 contains 16 residues.

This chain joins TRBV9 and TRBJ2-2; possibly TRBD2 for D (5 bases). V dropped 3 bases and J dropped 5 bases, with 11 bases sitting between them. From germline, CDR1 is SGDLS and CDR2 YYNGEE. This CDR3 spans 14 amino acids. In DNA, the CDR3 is TGTGCCAGCAGCGCTACTAGTTATACCGGGGAGCTGTTTTTT. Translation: CASSATSYTGELFF.

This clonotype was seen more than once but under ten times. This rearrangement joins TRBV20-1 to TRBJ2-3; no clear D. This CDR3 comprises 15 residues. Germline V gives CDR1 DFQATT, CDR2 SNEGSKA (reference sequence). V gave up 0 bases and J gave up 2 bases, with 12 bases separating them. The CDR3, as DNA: TGCAGTGCTAGAGATAACCGCTACCACACAGATACGCAGTATTTT. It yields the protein CSARDNRYHTDTQYF.